In its sample, the clone carrying this TCR beta chain ranks as large (0.1 to 1%). Its antigen is not identified. The sample originates from a study of early T cells in non-severe SARS-CoV-2 infection. At the level of the study: Chains were not paired, and sequencing was done on bulk RNA from unsorted whole blood. Study results and limitations: CD4 and private specificities were missed by VDJdb matching, which favored anti-spike CD8 responses.

V lost 6 bases to trimming and J lost 5 bases; unmatched junction nucleotides: 9. The CDR3 contains 14 residues. Per the germline V gene, CDR1 is MDHEN and CDR2 is SYDVKM. Researchers tagged individual cDNA molecules with unique molecular identifiers. MiXCR, run by TCRdb on the 5' RACE reads, gives a single entry per CDR3 protein. This table holds fewer than 30,000 distinct CDR3 sequences, about 4.4% found once. The clonotype originates from an adult who was a healthcare worker with PCR-confirmed SARS-CoV-2 infection or an uninfected control (not recorded which). Material for sequencing was whole blood. V is TRBV28 and J is TRBJ2-7; the match to TRBD1 covers 8 bases. CDR3 DNA sequence: TGTGCCAGCAGCTGGACAGGGAGGATCGACGAGCAGTACTTC. It yields the protein CASSWTGRIDEQYF.